This T cell receptor beta chain derives from a study of radiation and T cells in renal cell carcinoma. General study points: In blood, top tumor clones expanded by 2 weeks, shrinking by 4.

Points on this clone: The antigen remains unidentified.

Documented time point: blood 4 weeks post-SBRT, at nephrectomy. Stated treatment: 15 Gy SBRT to primary tumor, nephrectomy 4 weeks later. After SBRT, blood was collected at 2 and 4 weeks, plus baseline. The method was immunoSEQ multiplex PCR; TCRdb's version includes in-frame clones alone and lacks a portion of them. The table lists tens of thousands of clones, approximately 86% of them singletons. This CDR3 comprises 16 residues. Germline loops: CDR1 SGHTA, CDR2 FQGNSA. The V end was cut by 7 bases, the J end by 8 bases, with 21 bases between. This clonotype originated in a man aged 50 to 59 with renal cell carcinoma. The sequencing here drew on blood, taken from a patient whose treatment included radiotherapy and nephrectomy. This chain joins TRBV7-2 and TRBJ1-6; D unclear. In DNA form, the CDR3 reads TGTGCCAGCACCCGTAAGGACGGAGCCCCAGATTCACCCCTCCACTTT. Translation: CASTRKDGAPDSPLHF.